This entry lists 2 T cell receptor beta chains sequenced from one sample in a study of response to subunit inactivated influenza vaccine listed by TCRdb under 2018. Libraries were prepared through RT-PCR. The sequencing machine was an Illumina HiSeq 2500. In TCRdb, the public reads were trimmed at Q25 with fastp and aligned with MiXCR, with productive beta chains retained. Each entry is one CDR3 protein sequence, shown with its most common DNA and genes. For this sample the table gives approximately 520,000 distinct CDR3 sequences, of which more than 15% were detected only once. Roughly 3% of the sample rests with the top ten. The source was CD4+ T cells sorted from PBMCs, collected less than 25 months after vaccination. The receptors come from a man aged 50-75 years who received an inactivated influenza vaccine. Donor details come from another sample of the same person, matched by shared clones.

V gene TRBV9 combines with J gene TRBJ2-3; D gene ambiguous. Germline-derived CDR1 and CDR2 are SGDLS and YYNGEE. The CDR3 runs to 13 residues. V lost 0 bases and J lost 0, with 2 bases in between. Here the CDR3 reads CASSVDSTDTQYF. CDR3 coding DNA: TGTGCCAGCAGCGTAGACAGCACAGATACGCAGTATTTT.

This rearrangement joins TRBV11-2 to TRBJ2-3, with 7 bases aligning to TRBD1. The CDR3 covers 15 residues. V shed 5 bases, J shed 2 bases, and the junction held 7 bases outside the gene matches. Germline loops: CDR1 SGHAT, CDR2 FQNNGV. CDR3 residues: CASSQGQYYTDTQYF. The CDR3 DNA reads as TGTGCCAGCAGCCAGGGACAGTACTACACAGATACGCAGTATTTT.